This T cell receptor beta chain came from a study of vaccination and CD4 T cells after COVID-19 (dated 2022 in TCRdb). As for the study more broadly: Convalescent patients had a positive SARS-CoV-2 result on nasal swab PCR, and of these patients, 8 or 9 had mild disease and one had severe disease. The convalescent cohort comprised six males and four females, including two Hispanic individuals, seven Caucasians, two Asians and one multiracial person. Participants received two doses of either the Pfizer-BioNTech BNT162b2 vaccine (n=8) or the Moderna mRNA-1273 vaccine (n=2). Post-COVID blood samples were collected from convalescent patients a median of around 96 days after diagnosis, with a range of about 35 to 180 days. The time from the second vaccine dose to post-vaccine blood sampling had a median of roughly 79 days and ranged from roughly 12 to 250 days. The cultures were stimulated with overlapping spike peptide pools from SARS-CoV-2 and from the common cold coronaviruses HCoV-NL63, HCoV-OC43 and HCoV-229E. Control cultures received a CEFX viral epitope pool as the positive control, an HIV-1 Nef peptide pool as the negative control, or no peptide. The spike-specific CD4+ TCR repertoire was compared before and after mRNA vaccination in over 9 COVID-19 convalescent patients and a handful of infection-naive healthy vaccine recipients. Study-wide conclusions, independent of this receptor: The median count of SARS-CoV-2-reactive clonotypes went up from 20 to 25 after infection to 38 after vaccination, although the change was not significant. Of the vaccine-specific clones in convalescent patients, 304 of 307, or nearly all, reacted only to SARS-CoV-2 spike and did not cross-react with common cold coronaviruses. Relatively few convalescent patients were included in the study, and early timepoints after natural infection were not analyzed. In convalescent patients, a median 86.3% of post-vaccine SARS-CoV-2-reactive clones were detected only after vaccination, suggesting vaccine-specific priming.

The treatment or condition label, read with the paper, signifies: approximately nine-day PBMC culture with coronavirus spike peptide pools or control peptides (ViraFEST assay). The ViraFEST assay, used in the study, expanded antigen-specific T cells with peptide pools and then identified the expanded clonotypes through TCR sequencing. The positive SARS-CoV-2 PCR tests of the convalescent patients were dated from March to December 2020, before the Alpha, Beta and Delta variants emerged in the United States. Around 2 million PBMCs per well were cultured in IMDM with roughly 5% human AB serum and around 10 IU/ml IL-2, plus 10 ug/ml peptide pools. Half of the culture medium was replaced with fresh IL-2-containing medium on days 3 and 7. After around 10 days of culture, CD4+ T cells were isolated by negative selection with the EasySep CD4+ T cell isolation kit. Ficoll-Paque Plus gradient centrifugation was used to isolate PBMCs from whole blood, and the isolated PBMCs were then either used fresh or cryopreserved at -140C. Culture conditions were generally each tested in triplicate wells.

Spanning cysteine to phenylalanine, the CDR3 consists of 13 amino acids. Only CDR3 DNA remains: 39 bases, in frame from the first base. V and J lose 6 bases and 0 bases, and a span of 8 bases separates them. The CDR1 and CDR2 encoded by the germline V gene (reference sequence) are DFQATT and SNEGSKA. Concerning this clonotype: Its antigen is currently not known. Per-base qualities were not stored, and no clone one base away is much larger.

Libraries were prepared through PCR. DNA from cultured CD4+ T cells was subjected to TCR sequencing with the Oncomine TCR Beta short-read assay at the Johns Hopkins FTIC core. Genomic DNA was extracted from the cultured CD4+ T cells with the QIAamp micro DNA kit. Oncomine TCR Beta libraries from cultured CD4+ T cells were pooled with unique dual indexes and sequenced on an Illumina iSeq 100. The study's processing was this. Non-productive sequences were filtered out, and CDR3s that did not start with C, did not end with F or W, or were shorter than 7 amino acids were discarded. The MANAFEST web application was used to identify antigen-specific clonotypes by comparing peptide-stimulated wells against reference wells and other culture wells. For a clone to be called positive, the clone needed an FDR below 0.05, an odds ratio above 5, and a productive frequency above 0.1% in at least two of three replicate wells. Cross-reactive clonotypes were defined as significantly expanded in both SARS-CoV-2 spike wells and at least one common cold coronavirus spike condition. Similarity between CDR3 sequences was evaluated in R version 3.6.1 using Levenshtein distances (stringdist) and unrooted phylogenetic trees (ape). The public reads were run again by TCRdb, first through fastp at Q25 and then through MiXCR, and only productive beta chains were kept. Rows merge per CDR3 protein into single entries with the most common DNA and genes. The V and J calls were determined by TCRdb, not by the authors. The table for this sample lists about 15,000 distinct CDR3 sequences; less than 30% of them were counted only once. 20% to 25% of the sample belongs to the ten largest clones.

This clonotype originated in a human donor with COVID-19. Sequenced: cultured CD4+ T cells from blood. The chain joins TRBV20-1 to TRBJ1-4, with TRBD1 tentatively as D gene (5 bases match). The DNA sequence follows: TGCAGTGCCTGGGACGCAACTAATGAAAAACTGTTTTTT. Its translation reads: CSAWDATNEKLFF.